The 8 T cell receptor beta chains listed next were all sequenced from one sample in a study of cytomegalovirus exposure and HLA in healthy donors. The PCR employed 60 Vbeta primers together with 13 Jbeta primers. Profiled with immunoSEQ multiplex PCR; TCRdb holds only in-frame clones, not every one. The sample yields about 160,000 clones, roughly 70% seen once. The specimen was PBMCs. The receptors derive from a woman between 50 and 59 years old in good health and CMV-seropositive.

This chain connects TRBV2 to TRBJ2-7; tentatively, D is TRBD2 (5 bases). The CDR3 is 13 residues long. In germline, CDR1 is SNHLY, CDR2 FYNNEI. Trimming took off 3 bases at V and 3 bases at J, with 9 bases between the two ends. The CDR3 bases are TGTGCCAGCAGTGACCCACTAGACTACGAGCAGTACTTC. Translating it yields CASSDPLDYEQYF.

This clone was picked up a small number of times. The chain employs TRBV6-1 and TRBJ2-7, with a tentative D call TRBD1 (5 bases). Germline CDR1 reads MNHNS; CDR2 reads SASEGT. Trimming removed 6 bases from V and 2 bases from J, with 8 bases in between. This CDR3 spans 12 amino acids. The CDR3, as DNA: TGTGCCAGCAGGACAGCGACCTACGAGCAGTACTTC. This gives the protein CASRTATYEQYF.

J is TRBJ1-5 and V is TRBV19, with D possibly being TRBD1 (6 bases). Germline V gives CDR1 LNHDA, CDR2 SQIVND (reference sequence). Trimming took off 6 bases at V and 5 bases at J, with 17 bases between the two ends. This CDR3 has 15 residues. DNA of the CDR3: TGTGCCAGTAGCATACAGGGTAACGGGTATCAGCCCCAGCATTTT. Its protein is CASSIQGNGYQPQHF.

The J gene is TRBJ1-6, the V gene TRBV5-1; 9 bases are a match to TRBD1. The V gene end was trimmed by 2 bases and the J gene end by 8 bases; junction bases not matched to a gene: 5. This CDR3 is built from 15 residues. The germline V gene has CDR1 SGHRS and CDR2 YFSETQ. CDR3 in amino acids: CASSFTRQGDSPLHF. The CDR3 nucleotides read TGCGCCAGCAGCTTTACCAGACAGGGGGATTCACCCCTCCACTTT.

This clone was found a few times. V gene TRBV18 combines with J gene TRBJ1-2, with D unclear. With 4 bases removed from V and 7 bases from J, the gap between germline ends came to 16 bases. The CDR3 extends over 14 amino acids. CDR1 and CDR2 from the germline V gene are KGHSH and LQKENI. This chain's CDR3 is CASSRAAEGSGYTF. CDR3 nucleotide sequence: TGTGCCAGCTCACGCGCCGCAGAGGGTAGTGGCTACACCTTC.

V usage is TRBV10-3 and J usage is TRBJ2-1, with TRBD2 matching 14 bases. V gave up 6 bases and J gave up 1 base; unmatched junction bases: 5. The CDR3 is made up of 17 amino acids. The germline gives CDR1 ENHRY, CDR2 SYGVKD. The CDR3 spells CAISLTSGGASYNEQFF. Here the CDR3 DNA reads TGTGCCATCAGCTTGACTAGCGGGGGGGCTTCCTACAATGAGCAGTTCTTC.

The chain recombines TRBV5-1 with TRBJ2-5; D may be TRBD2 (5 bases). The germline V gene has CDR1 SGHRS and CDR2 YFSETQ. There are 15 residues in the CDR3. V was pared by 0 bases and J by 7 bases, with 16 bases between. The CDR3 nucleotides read TGCGCCAGCAGCTTGGTGTCAGCGGACCTTGGGACCCAGTACTTC. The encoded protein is CASSLVSADLGTQYF.

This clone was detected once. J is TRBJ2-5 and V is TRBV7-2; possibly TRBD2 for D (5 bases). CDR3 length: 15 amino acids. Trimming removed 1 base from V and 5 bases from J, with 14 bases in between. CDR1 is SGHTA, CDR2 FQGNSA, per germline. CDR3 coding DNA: TGTGCCAGCAGCTTAGATTGGTATACGGGGGAGACCCAGTACTTC. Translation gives CASSLDWYTGETQYF.